This is a list of T cell receptor beta chains from one sample in a study of CD8+ T cells in alopecia areata. The data were produced by immunoSEQ multiplex PCR, yet TCRdb's version contains in-frame clones alone and is incomplete. The sample shows over 250,000 clones, roughly 60% of them seen only once. The source material was CD4+ T cells sorted from blood, sampled around week 54, from a patient treated with tofacitinib. These receptors came from a human donor with alopecia areata. Both conserved end residues are part of each CDR3. Each record gives: J gene, V gene, CDR3 protein.

j_call: TRBJ2-2
v_call: TRBV7-3
cdr3_aa: CASSPVAVGELFF

j_call: TRBJ2-7
v_call: TRBV7-9
cdr3_aa: CASSLDTGEHEQYF

j_call: TRBJ2-3
v_call: TRBV5-6
cdr3_aa: CASSKYNTDTQYF

j_call: TRBJ2-5
v_call: TRBV18
cdr3_aa: CASSEQRETQYF

j_call: TRBJ2-3
v_call: TRBV30
cdr3_aa: CAWSKGDSLSDTQYF

j_call: TRBJ1-5
v_call: TRBV30
cdr3_aa: CAFDSGGNQPQHF

j_call: TRBJ2-7
v_call: TRBV18
cdr3_aa: CASSLPGTHPYEQYF

j_call: TRBJ2-4
v_call: TRBV7-8
cdr3_aa: CASSVVGGTGNIQYF

j_call: TRBJ1-5
v_call: TRBV18
cdr3_aa: CASSARRNSVSNQPQHF

j_call: TRBJ2-5
v_call: TRBV4-1
cdr3_aa: CASSQWGQETQYF

j_call: TRBJ2-7
v_call: TRBV11-1
cdr3_aa: CASSLVPGQSYEQYF

j_call: TRBJ1-1
v_call: TRBV29-1
cdr3_aa: CSAGGGIEAFF

j_call: TRBJ2-2
v_call: TRBV14
cdr3_aa: CASSQDLTGPTGELFF

j_call: TRBJ2-1
v_call: TRBV5-1
cdr3_aa: CASSWPGQPAHEQFF

j_call: TRBJ2-2
v_call: TRBV6-5
cdr3_aa: CASSYSASGNTGELFF

j_call: TRBJ2-7
v_call: TRBV7-9
cdr3_aa: CASRGSSYEQYF

j_call: TRBJ1-2
v_call: TRBV29-1
cdr3_aa: CSAEDLTGLLNYGYTF

j_call: TRBJ2-3
v_call: TRBV5-1
cdr3_aa: CASSGGGTDTQYF

j_call: TRBJ2-3
v_call: TRBV5-1
cdr3_aa: CASSARQGRDTQYF

j_call: TRBJ2-7
v_call: TRBV14
cdr3_aa: CASSQGQYF

j_call: TRBJ1-2
v_call: TRBV30
cdr3_aa: CASRKGTDYGYTF

j_call: TRBJ1-1
v_call: TRBV29-1
cdr3_aa: CSVIQVNTEAFF

j_call: TRBJ2-5
v_call: TRBV9
cdr3_aa: CASSVRDPGGQETQYF

j_call: TRBJ2-3
v_call: TRBV6-6
cdr3_aa: CASSFGTGGDTQYF

j_call: TRBJ2-5
v_call: TRBV7-9
cdr3_aa: CASSYQETQYF

j_call: TRBJ2-5
v_call: TRBV9
cdr3_aa: CASSVGLTGQETQYF

j_call: TRBJ2-7
v_call: TRBV25-1
cdr3_aa: CASSEYGRGQGASYEQYF